This T cell receptor (beta chain) was captured by sequencing in a study of blood T cell repertoires in COVID-19. Study information: COVID-19 samples from acute and convalescent phases originated in the United States, Italy and Spain. PBMCs, B-cell-depleted T cells, or T cells were the source of the cDNA or gDNA that made up the material.

In the original processing: Amplifying reference gene primers gave estimates of nucleated cell counts. Profiled with immunoSEQ multiplex PCR; TCRdb holds only in-frame clones, not every one. That table supplies the V and J calls and clone size; D and trimming were determined from the DNA. The profile covers some 120,000 clones, with 90% appearing a single time and 4% to 5% taken by the ten largest. The Seattle patients joined while their infection was active and were tracked longitudinally afterward. The receptor comes from a man aged 55-75 years with COVID-19, enrolled during active disease. Material: peripheral blood.

CDR3 DNA sequence: TGTGCCAGCTCTCTGGACAGGGATCAGCCCCAGCATTTT. This encodes CASSLDRDQPQHF. This chain connects TRBV18 to TRBJ1-5; TRBD1 agrees at 8 bases. This CDR3 is built from 13 residues. Trimming at V came to 6 bases and at J to 5 bases, leaving 3 bases not matched to a gene. The V gene's germline CDR1 is KGHSH and CDR2 LQKENI.